This T cell receptor beta chain was sequenced in a study of blood T cells in healthy people across ages. Per-sample PBMC isolation yielded at least 6.5 million cells. Germline V gene sequence: CDR1 SGHDN, CDR2 FVKESK. Trimming cost V 0 bases and J 8 bases, with 10 bases left between them. CDR3 length equals 13 residues. Then a second PCR, running about 7 to 11 cycles, was carried out with a sample-barcoded 5' primer and a J-beta primer mix. MiXCR was run by TCRdb on the 5' RACE reads, yielding one entry per CDR3 protein. This sample yields 450,000 to 600,000 distinct CDR3 sequences, of which roughly a quarter are seen a single time; 3% to 4% belongs to the top ten. These data were also reused for a study on T cells of mothers and their children. Turning to that study: The study sampled a few healthy Caucasian mothers and their six children.

This TCR was sampled from a boy aged 2-15 years in good health. Sequenced input: blood. V and J are TRBV14 and TRBJ1-2, with D unclear. The CDR3 nucleotides read TGTGCCAGCAGCCAAGATCTAGGAGGAGGCTACACCTTC. Protein: CASSQDLGGGYTF.